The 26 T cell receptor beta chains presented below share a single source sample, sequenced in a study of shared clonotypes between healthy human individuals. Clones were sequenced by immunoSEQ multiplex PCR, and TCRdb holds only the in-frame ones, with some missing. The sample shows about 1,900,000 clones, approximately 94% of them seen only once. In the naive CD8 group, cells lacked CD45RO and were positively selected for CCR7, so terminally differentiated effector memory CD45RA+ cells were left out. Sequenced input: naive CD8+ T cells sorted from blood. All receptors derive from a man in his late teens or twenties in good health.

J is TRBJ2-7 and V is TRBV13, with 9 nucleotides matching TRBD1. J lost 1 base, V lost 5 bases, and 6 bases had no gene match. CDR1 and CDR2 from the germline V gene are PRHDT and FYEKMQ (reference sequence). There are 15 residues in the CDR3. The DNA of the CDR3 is TGTGCCAGCAGCGACCCCGGGACAGGGTCCTACGAGCAGTACTTC. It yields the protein CASSDPGTGSYEQYF.

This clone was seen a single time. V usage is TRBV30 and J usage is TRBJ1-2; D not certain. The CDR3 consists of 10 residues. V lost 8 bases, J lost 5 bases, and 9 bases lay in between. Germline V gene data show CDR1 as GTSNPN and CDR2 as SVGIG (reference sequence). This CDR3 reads CATTGYGYTF. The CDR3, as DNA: TGTGCCACAACCGGGTATGGCTACACCTTC. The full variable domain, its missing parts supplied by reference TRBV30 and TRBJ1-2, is SQTIHQWPATLVQPVGSPLSLECTVEGTSNPNLYWYRQAAGRGLQLLFYSVGIGQISSEVPQNLSASRPQDRQFILSSKKLLLSDSGFYLCATTGYGYTFGSGTRLTVV.

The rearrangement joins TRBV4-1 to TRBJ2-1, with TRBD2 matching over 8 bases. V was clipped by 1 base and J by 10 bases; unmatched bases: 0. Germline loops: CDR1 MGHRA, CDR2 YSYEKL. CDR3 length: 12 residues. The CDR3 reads CASSQASGEQFF. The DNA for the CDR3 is TGCGCCAGCAGCCAAGCTAGCGGGGAGCAGTTCTTC.

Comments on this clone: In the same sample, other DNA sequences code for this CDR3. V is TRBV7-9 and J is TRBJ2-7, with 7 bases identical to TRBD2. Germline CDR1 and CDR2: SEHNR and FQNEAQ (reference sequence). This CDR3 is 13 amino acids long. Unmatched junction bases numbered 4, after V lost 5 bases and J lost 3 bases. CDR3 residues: CASSPRGDYEQYF. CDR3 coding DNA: TGTGCCAGCAGCCCACGGGGGGACTACGAGCAGTACTTC.

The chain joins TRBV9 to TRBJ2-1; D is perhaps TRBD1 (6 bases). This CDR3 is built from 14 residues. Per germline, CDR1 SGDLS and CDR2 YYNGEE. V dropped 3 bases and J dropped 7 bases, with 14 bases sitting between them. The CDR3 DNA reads TGTGCCAGCAGCGCAACCCGGACAGAAAATGAGCAGTTCTTC. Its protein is CASSATRTENEQFF.

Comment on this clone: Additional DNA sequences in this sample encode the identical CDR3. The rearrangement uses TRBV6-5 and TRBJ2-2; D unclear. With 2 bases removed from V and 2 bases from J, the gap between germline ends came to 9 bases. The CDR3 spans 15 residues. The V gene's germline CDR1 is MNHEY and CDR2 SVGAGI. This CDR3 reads CASSYGSANTGELFF. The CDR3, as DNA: TGTGCCAGCAGTTACGGGTCAGCTAACACCGGGGAGCTGTTTTTT.

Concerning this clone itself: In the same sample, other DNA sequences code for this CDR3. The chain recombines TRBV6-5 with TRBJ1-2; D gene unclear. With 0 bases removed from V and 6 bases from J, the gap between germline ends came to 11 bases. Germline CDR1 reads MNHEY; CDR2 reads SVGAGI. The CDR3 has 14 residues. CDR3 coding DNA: TGTGCCAGCAGTTACTCCGAGGGAGGAAATGGCTACACCTTC. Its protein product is CASSYSEGGNGYTF.

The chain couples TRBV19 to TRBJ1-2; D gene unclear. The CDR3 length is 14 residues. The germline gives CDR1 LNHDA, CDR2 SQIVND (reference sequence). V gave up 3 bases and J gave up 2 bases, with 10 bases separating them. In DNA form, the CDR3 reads TGTGCCAGTAGTATCCTGGACCCAAACTATGGCTACACCTTC. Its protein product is CASSILDPNYGYTF.

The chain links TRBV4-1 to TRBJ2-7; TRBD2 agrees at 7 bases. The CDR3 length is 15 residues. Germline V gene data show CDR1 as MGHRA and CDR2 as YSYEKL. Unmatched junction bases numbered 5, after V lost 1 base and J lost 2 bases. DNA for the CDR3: TGCGCCAGCAGCCAAGGCCTAGGACTAGCCTACGAGCAGTACTTC. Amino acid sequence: CASSQGLGLAYEQYF.

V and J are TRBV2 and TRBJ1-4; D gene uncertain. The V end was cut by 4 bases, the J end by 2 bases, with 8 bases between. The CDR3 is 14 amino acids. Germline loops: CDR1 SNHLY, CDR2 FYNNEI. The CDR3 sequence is CASSVRPTNEKLFF. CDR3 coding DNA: TGTGCCAGCAGTGTTCGGCCTACTAATGAAAAACTGTTTTTT.

CDR3 region: CASSLWPSEQETQYF. The CDR3 DNA reads as TGTGCCAGCAGTTTATGGCCTTCCGAGCAAGAGACCCAGTACTTC. J is TRBJ2-5 and V is TRBV27; D unresolved. The CDR3 is 15 residues long. The V end was cut by 1 base, the J end by 2 bases, with 11 bases between. The germline V gene encodes CDR1 MNHEY and CDR2 SMNVEV (reference sequence).

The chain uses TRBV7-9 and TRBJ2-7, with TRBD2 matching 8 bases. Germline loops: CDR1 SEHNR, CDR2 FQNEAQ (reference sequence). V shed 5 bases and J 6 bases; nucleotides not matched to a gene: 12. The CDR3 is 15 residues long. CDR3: CASSDFSRGAGEQYF. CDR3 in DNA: TGTGCCAGCAGCGATTTCTCGCGGGGGGCCGGCGAGCAGTACTTC.

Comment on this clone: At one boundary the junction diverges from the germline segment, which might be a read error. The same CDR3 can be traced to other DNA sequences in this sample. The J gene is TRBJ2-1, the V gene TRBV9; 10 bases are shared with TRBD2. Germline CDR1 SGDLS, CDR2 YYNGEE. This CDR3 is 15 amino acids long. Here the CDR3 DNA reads TGTGCCAGCAGTGTAGCGGGGGGTTCCTACAATGAGCAGTTCTTC. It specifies CASSVAGGSYNEQFF.

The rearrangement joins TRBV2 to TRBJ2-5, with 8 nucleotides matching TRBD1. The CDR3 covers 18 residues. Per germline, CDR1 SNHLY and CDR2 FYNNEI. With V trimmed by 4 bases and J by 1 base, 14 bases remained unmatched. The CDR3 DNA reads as TGTGCCAGCAGTGGGGGTGACAGGGGCCCCCTCTTCCAAGAGACCCAGTACTTC. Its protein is CASSGGDRGPLFQETQYF.

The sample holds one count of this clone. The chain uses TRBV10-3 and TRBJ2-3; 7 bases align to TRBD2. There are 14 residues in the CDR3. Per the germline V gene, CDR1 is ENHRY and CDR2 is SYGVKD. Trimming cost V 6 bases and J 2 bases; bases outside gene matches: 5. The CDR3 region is CAISPGTNTDTQYF. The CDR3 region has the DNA TGTGCCATCAGCCCCGGGACTAACACAGATACGCAGTATTTT.

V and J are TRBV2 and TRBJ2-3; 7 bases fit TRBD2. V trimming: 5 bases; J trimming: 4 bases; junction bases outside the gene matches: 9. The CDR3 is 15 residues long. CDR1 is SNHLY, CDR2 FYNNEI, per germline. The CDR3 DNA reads TGTGCCAGCAGTCCCATCGGCGGGAGTCCAGATACGCAGTATTTT. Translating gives CASSPIGGSPDTQYF.

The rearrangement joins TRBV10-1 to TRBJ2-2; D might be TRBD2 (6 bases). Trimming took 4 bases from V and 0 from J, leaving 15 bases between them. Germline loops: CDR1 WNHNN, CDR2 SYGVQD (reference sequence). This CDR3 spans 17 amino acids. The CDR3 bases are TGCGCCAGCAGTGGGTACGGGAGTCTAACGAACACCGGGGAGCTGTTTTTT. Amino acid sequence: CASSGYGSLTNTGELFF.

The CDR3 reads CASSLGTSGFQETQYF. Here the CDR3 DNA reads TGTGCCAGCAGCTTGGGGACTAGCGGTTTCCAAGAGACCCAGTACTTC. The J gene is TRBJ2-5, the V gene TRBV5-4; 10 bases line up with TRBD2. The CDR3 runs to 16 residues. CDR1 SGHNT and CDR2 YYREEE come from the germline V gene (reference sequence). The junction had 3 bases not matched to a gene; V was cut back by 0 bases and J by 1 base.

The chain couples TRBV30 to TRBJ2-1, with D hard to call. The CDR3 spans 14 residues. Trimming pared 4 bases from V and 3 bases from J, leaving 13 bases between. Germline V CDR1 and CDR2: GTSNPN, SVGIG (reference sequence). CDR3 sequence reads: CAWTQANRYNEQFF. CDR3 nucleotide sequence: TGTGCCTGGACCCAGGCTAACCGCTACAATGAGCAGTTCTTC.

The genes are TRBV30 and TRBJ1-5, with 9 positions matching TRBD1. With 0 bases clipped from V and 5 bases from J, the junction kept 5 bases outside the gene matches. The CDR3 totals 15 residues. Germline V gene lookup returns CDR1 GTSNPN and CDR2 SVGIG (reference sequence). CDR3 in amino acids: CAWSVTGQGYQPQHF. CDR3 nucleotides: TGTGCCTGGAGTGTAACGGGACAGGGATATCAGCCCCAGCATTTT.

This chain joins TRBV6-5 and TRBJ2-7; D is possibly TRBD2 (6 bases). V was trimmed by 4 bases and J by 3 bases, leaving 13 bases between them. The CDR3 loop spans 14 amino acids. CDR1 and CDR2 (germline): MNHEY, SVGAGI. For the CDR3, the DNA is TGTGCCAGCAGTTTATCGGGACTGGACTACGAGCAGTACTTC. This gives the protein CASSLSGLDYEQYF.

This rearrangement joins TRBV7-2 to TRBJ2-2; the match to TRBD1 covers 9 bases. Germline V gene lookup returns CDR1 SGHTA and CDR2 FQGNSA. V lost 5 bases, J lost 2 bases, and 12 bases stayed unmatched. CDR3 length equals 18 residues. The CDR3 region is CASSPNGGQGINTGELFF. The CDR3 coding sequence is TGTGCCAGCAGCCCTAATGGGGGACAGGGAATTAACACCGGGGAGCTGTTTTTT. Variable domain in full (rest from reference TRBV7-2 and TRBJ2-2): GAGVSQSPSNKVTEKGKDVELRCDPISGHTALYWYRQSLGQGLEFLIYFQGNSAPDKSGLPSDRFSAERTGGSVSTLTIQRTQQEDSAVYLCASSPNGGQGINTGELFFGEGSRLTVL.

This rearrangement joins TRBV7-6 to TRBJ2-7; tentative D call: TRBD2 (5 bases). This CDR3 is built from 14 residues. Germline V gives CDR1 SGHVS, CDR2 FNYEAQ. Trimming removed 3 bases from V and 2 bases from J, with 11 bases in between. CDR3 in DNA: TGTGCCAGCAGCTTGGACGGGGATCCCTACGAGCAGTACTTC. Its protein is CASSLDGDPYEQYF. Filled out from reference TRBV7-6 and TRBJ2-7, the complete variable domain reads GAGVSQSPRYKVTKRGQDVALRCDPISGHVSLYWYRQALGQGPEFLTYFNYEAQQDKSGLPNDRFSAERPEGSISTLTIQRTEQRDSAMYRCASSLDGDPYEQYFGPGTRLTVT.

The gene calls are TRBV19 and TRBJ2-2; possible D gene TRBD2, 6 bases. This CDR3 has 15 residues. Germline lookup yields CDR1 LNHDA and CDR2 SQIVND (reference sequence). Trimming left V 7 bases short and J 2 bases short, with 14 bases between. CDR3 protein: CASKEAGYNTGELFF. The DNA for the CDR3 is TGTGCCAGTAAGGAGGCGGGGTATAACACCGGGGAGCTGTTTTTT.

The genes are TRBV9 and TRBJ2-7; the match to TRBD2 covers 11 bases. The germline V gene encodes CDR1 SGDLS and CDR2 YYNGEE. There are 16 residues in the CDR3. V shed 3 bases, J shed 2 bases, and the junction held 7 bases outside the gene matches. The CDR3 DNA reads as TGTGCCAGCAGCGCCCTGGGACTAGCGGCTGCCTACGAGCAGTACTTC. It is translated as CASSALGLAAAYEQYF.

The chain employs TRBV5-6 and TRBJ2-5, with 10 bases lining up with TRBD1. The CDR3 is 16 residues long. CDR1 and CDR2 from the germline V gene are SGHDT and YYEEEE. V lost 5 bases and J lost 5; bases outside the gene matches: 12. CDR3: CASRHYRDRGYETQYF. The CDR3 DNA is TGTGCCAGCAGGCATTACCGGGACAGGGGATACGAGACCCAGTACTTC.